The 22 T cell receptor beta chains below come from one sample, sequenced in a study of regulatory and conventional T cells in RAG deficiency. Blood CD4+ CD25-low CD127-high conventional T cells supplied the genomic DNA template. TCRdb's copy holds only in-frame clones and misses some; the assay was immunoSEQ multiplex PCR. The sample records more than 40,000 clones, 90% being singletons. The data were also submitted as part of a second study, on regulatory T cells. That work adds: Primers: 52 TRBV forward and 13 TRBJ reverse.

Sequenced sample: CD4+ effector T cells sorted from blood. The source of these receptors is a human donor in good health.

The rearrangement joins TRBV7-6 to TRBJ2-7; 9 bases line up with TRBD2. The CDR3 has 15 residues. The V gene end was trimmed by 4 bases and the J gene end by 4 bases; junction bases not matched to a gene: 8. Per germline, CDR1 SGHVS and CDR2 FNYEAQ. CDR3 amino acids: CASSSPSGKGYEQYF. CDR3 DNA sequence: TGTGCCAGCAGCTCCCCTAGCGGGAAGGGGTACGAGCAGTACTTC.

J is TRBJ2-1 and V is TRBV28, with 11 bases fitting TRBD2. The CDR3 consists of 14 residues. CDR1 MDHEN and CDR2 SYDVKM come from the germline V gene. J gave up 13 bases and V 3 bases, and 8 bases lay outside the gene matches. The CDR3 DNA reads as TGTGCCAGCAGTTTTTCGACTAGCGGGAATAGTCAGTTCTTC. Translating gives CASSFSTSGNSQFF.

The CDR3 is CASSLPKGQGRINEQFF. The CDR3 region has the DNA TGCGCCAGCAGCTTGCCAAAGGGACAGGGAAGGATCAATGAGCAGTTCTTC. This chain connects TRBV5-1 to TRBJ2-1, with 9 bases lining up with TRBD1. The CDR3 consists of 17 residues. V lost 1 base, J lost 6 bases, and 11 bases stayed unmatched. CDR1 and CDR2 (germline): SGHRS, YFSETQ.

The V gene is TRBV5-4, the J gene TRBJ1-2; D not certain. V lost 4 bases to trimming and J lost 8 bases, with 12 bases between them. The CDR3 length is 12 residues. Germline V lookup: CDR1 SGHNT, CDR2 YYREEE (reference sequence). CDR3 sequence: CASSPIKGGYTF. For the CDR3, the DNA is TGTGCCAGCAGCCCAATAAAGGGCGGCTACACCTTC.

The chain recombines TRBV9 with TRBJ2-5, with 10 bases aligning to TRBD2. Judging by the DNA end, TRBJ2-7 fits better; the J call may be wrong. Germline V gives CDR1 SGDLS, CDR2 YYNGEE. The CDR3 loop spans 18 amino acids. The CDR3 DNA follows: TGTGCCAGCAGCTTCCGGGGGGGAGCGGGAGGGCCTCTTAACGAGCAGTACTTC. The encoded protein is CASSFRGGAGGPLNEQYF.

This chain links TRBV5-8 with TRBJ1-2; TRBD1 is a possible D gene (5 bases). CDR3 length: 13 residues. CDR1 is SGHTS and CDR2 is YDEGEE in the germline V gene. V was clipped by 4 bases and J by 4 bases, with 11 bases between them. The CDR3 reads CASSIDSLYGYTF. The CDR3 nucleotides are TGTGCCAGCAGCATTGACAGCCTCTATGGCTACACCTTC.

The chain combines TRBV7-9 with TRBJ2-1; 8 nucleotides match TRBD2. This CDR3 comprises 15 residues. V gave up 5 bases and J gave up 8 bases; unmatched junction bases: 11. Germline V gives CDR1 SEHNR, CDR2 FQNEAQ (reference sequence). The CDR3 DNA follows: TGTGCCAGCAGCCCCACTAGCGGCCCTGCCCATGAGCAGTTCTTC. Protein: CASSPTSGPAHEQFF.

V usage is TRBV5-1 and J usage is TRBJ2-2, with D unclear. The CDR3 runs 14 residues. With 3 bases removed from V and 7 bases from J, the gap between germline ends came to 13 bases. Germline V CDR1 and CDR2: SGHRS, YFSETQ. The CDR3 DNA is TGCGCCAGCAGCTCTGGAAAGGGCGTCGGGGAGCTGTTTTTT. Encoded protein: CASSSGKGVGELFF.

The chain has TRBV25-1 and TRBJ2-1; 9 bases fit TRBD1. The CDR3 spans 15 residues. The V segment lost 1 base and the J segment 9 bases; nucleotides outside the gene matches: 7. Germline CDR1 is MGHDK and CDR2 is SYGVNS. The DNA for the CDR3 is TGTGCCAGCAGTGAATCCGGGACAGGGCGGACTGAGCAGTTCTTC. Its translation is CASSESGTGRTEQFF.

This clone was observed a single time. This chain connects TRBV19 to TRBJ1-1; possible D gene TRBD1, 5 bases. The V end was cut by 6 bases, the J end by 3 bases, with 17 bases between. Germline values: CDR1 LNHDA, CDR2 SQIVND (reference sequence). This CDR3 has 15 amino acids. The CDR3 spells CASRKGEVLDTEAFF. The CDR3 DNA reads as TGTGCCAGTAGAAAAGGGGAGGTCCTTGACACTGAAGCTTTCTTT.

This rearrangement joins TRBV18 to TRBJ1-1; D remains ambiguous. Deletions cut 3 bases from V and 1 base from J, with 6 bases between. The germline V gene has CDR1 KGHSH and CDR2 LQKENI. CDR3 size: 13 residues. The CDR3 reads CASSPPPNTEAFF. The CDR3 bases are TGTGCCAGCTCACCTCCTCCGAACACTGAAGCTTTCTTT.

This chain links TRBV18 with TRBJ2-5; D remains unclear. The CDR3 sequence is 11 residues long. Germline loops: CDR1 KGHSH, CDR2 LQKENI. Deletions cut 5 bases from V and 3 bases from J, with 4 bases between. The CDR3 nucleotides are TGTGCCAGCTCATCAGAAGAGACCCAGTACTTC. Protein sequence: CASSSEETQYF.

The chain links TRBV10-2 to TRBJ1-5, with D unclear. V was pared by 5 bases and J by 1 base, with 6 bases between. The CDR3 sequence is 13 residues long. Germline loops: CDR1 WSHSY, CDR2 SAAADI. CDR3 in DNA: TGCGCCAGCAGTCTGATCAGCAATCAGCCCCAGCATTTT. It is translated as CASSLISNQPQHF.

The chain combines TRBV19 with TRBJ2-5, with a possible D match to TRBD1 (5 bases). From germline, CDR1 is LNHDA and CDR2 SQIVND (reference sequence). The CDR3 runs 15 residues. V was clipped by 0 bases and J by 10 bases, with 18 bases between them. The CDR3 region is CASSIDQGITRGQYF. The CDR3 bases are TGTGCCAGTAGTATAGATCAAGGTATCACAAGGGGCCAGTACTTC.

DNA of the CDR3: TGTGCCAGCACCGGAAAAACAGGAACGAGGACCGGGGAGCTGTTTTTT. Protein sequence: CASTGKTGTRTGELFF. J is TRBJ2-2 and V is TRBV2; possibly TRBD1 for D (5 bases). The CDR3 extends over 16 amino acids. CDR1 and CDR2 (germline): SNHLY, FYNNEI. Deletions cut 7 bases from V and 5 bases from J, with 20 bases between.

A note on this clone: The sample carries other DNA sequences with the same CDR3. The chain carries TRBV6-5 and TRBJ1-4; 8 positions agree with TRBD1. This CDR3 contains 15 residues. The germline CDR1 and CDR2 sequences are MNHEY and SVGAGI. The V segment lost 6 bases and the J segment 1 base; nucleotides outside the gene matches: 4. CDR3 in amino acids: CASRSDRGTNEKLFF. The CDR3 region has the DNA TGTGCCAGCAGAAGCGACAGGGGAACTAATGAAAAACTGTTTTTT.

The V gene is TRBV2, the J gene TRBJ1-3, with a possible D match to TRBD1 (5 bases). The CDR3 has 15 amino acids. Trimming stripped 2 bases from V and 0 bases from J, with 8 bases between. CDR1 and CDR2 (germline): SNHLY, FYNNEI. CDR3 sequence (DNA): TGTGCCAGCAGTGAATCGGGGGTCTCTGGAAACACCATATATTTT. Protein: CASSESGVSGNTIYF.

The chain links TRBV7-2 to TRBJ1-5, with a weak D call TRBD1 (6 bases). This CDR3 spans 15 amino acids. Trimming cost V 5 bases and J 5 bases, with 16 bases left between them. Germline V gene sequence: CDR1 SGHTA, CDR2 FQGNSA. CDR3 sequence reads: CASSPRGGGDQPQHF. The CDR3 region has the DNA TGTGCCAGCAGCCCCCGTGGGGGGGGCGATCAGCCCCAGCATTTT.

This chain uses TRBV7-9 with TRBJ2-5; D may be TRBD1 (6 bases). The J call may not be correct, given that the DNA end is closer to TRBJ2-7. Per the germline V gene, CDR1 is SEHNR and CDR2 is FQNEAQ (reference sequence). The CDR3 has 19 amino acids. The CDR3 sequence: CASSLSIGTLGRGWDEQYF. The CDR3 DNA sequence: TGTGCCAGCAGCTTATCTATAGGGACACTAGGTCGGGGCTGGGACGAGCAGTACTTC.

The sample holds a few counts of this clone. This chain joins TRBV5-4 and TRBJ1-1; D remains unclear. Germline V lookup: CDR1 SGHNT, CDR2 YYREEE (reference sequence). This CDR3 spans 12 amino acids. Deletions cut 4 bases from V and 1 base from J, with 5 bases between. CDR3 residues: CASSEQNTEAFF. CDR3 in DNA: TGTGCCAGCAGCGAGCAGAACACTGAAGCTTTCTTT. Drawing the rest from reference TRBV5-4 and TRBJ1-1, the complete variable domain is ETGVTQSPTHLIKTRGQQVTLRCSSQSGHNTVSWYQQALGQGPQFIFQYYREEENGRGNFPPRFSGLQFPNYSSELNVNALELDDSALYLCASSEQNTEAFFGQGTRLTVV.

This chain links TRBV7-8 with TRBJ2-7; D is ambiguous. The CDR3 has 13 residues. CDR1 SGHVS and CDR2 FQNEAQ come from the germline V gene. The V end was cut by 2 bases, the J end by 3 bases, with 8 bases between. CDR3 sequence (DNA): TGTGCCAGCAGCTTAAGGCGGAGCTACGAGCAGTACTTC. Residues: CASSLRRSYEQYF.

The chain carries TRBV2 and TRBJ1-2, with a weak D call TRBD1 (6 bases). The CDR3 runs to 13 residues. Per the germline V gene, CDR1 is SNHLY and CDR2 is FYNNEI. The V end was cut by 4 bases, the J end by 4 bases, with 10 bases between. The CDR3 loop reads CASSGFRGYGYTF. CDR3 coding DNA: TGTGCCAGCAGTGGCTTCAGGGGCTATGGCTACACCTTC.